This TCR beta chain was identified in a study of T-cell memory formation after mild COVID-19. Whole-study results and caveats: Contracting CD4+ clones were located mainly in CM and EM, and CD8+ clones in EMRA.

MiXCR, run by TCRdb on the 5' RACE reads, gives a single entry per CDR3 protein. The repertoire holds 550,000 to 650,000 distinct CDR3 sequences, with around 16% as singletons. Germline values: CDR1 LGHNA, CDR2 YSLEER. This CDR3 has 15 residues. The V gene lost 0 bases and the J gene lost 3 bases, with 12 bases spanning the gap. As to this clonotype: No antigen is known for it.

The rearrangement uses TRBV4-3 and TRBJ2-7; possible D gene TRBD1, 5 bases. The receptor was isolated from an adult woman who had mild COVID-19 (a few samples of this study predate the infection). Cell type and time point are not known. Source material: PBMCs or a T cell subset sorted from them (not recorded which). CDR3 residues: CASSQETESNYEQYF. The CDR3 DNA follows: TGCGCCAGCAGCCAAGAGACAGAGTCGAACTACGAGCAGTACTTC.